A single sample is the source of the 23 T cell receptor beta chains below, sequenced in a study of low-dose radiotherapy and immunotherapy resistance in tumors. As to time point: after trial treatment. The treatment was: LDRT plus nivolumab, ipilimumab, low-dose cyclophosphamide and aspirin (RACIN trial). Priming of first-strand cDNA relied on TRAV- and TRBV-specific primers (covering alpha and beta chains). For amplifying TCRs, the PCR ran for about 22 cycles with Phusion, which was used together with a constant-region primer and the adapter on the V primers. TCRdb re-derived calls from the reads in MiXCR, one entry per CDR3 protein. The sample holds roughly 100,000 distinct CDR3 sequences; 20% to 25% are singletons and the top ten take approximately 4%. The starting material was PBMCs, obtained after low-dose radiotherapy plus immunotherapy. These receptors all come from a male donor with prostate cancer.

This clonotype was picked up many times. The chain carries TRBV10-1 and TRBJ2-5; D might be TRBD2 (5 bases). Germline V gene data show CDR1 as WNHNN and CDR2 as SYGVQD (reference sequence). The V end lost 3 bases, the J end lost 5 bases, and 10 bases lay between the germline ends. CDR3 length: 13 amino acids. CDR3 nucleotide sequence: TGCGCCAGCAGTGAAGGAGGAAGGGAGACCCAGTACTTC. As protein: CASSEGGRETQYF.

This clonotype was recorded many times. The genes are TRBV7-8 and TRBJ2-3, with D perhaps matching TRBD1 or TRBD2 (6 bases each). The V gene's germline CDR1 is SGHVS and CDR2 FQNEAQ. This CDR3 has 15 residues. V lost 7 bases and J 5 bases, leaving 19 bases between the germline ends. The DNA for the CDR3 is TGTGCCAGCACCCAAAAGCGAGGGGGACTAGATACGCAGTATTTT. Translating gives CASTQKRGGLDTQYF. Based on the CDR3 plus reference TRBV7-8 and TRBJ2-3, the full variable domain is GAGVSQSPRYKVAKRGQDVALRCDPISGHVSLFWYQQALGQGPEFLTYFQNEAQLDKSGLPSDRFFAERPEGSVSTLKIQRTQQEDSAVYLCASTQKRGGLDTQYFGPGTRLTVL.

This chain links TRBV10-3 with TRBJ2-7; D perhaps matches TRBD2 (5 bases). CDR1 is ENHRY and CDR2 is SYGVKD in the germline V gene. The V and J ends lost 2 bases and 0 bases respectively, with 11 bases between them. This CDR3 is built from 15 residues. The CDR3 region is CAISEKLGSSYEQYF. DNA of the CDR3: TGTGCCATCAGTGAGAAACTGGGGAGCTCCTACGAGCAGTACTTC.

The CDR3 nucleotides are TGTGCCAGCAGCTTAGGTGGGACTAGCGGGGCAGGGGCCTACGAGCAGTACTTC. This sequence encodes CASSLGGTSGAGAYEQYF. The chain couples TRBV7-2 to TRBJ2-7; the match to TRBD2 covers 13 bases. Germline V gene data show CDR1 as SGHTA and CDR2 as FQGNSA. V was clipped by 1 base and J by 2 bases; unmatched bases: 8. The CDR3 extends over 18 amino acids.

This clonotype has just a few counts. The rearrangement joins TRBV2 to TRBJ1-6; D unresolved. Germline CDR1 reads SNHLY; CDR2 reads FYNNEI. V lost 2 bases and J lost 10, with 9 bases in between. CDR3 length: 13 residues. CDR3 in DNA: TGTGCCAGCAGTGAACGGGAGTGGTCACCCCTCCACTTT. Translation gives CASSEREWSPLHF.

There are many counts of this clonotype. Written as DNA, the CDR3 is TGTGCCAGCAGTGTTCCCTTAACGGGAGACTACAATGAGCAGTTCTTC. This translates into CASSVPLTGDYNEQFF. This chain uses TRBV2 with TRBJ2-1; D might be TRBD2 (6 bases). The length of the CDR3 is 16 residues. Trimming left V 4 bases short and J 3 bases short, with 16 bases between. Germline V gene lookup returns CDR1 SNHLY and CDR2 FYNNEI.

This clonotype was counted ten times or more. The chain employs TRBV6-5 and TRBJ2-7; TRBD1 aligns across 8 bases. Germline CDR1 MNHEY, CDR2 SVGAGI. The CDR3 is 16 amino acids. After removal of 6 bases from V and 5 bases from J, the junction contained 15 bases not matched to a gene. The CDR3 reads CASRSNQGARLDEQYF. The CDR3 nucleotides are TGTGCCAGCAGATCAAACCAGGGGGCGCGGTTGGACGAGCAGTACTTC.

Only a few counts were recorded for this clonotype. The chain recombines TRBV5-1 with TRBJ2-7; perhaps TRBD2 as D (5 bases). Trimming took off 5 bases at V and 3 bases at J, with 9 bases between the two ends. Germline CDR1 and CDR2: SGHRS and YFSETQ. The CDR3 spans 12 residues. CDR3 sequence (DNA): TGCGCCAGCAGTCGAGACTACTACGAGCAGTACTTC. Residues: CASSRDYYEQYF.

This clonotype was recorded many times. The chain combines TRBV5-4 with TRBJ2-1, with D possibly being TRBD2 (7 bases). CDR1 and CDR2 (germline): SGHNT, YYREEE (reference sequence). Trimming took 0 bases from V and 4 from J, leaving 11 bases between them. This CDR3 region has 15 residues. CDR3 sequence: CASSLGGGQYNEQFF. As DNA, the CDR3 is TGTGCCAGCAGCTTGGGCGGGGGCCAGTACAATGAGCAGTTCTTC.

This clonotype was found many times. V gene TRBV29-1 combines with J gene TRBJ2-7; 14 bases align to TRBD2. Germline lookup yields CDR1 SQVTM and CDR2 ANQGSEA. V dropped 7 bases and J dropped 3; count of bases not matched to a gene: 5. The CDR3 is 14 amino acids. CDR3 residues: CSAAGTSGGYEQYF. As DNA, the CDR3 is TGCAGCGCCGCCGGGACTAGCGGGGGCTACGAGCAGTACTTC.

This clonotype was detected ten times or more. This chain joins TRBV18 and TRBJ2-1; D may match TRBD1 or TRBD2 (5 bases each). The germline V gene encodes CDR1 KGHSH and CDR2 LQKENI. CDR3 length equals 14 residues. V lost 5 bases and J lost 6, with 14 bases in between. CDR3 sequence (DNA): TGTGCCAGCTCAGGGGACCTCACTGGCAATGAGCAGTTCTTC. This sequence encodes CASSGDLTGNEQFF.

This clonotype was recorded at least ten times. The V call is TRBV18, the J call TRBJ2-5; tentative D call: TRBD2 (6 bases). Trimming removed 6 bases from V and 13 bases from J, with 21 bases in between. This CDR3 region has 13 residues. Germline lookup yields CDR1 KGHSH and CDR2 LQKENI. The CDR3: CASSRDGDVSGYF. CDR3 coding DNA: TGTGCCAGCTCGCGGGACGGCGATGTGTCTGGGTACTTC.

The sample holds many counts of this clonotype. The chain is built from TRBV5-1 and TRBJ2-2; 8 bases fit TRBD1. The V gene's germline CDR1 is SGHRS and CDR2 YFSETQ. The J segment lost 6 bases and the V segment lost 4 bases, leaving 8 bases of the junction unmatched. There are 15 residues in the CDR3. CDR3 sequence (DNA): TGCGCCAGCAGCCCGGACAGGGCTGGGGCCGGGGAGCTGTTTTTT. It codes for CASSPDRAGAGELFF.

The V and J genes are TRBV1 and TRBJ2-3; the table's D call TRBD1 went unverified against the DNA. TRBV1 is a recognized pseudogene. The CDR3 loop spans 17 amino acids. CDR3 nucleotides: TGCGCCAGCAGCCTAGATCGACAGGGGATGTCCACAGATACGCAGTATTTT. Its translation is CASSLDRQGMSTDTQYF.

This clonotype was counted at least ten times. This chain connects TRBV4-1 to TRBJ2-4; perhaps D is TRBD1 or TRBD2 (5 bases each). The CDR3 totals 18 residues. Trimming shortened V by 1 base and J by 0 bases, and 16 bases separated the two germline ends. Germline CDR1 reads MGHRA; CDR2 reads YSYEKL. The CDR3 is CASSQGSLRGLAKNIQYF. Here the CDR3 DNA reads TGCGCCAGCAGCCAAGGTTCGTTGAGGGGCCTAGCCAAAAACATTCAGTACTTC.

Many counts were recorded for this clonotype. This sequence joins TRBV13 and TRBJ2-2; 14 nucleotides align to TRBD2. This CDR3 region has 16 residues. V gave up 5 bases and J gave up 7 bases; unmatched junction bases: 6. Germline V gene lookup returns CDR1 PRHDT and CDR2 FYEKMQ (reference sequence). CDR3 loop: CASSRWTSGGFGELFF. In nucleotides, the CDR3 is TGTGCCAGCAGCCGTTGGACTAGCGGGGGGTTCGGGGAGCTGTTTTTT.

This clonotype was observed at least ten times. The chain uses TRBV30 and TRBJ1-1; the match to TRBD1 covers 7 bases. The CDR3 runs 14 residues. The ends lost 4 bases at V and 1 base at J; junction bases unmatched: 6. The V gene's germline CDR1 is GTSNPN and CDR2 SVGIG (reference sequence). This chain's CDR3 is CAWTRGQPNTEAFF. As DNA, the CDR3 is TGTGCCTGGACGCGGGGACAGCCGAACACTGAAGCTTTCTTT.

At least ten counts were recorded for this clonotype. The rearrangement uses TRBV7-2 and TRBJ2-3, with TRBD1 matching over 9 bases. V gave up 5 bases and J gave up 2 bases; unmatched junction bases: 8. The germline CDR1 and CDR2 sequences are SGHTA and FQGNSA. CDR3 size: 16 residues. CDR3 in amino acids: CASSPGQGSVTDTQYF. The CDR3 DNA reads TGTGCCAGCAGCCCCGGACAGGGGAGTGTCACAGATACGCAGTATTTT.

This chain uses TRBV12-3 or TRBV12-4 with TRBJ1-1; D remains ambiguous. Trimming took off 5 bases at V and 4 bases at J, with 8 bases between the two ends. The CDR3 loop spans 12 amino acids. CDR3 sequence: CASSRSGTEAFF. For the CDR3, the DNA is TGTGCCAGCAGTCGCAGTGGCACTGAAGCTTTCTTT.

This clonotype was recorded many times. DNA for the CDR3: TGTGCCAGCACCTGGCGCGGGGGGGCTTCAGATACGCAGTATTTT. Translating it yields CASTWRGGASDTQYF. The chain uses TRBV12-3 or TRBV12-4 and TRBJ2-3; 9 bases fit TRBD2. CDR3 size: 15 residues. Trimming cost V 7 bases and J 4 bases; bases outside gene matches: 9.

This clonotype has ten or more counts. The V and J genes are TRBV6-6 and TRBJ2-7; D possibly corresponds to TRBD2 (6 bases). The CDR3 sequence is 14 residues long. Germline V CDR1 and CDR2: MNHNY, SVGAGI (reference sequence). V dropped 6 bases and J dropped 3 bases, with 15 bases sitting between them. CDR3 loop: CASSVAVGGYEQYF. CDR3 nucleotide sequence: TGTGCCAGCAGCGTTGCCGTGGGGGGCTACGAGCAGTACTTC.

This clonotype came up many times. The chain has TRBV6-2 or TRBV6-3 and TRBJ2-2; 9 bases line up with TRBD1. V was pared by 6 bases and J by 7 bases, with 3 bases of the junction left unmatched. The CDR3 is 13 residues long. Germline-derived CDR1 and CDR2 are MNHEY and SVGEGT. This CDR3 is CASRDRGDGELFF. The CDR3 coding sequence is TGTGCCAGCAGGGACAGGGGTGACGGGGAGCTGTTTTTT.

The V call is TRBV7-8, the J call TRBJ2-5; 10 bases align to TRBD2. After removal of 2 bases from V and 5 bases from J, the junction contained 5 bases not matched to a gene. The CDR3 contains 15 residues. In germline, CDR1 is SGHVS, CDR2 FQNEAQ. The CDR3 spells CASSLQRGGRETQYF. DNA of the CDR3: TGTGCCAGCAGCTTACAGCGGGGGGGCCGGGAGACCCAGTACTTC. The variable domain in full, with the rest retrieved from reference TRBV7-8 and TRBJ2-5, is GAGVSQSPRYKVAKRGQDVALRCDPISGHVSLFWYQQALGQGPEFLTYFQNEAQLDKSGLPSDRFFAERPEGSVSTLKIQRTQQEDSAVYLCASSLQRGGRETQYFGPGTRLLVL.